A selection of T cell receptor beta chains follows, all from one sample in a study of cytomegalovirus exposure and HLA in healthy donors. The data were produced by immunoSEQ multiplex PCR, yet TCRdb's version contains in-frame clones alone and is incomplete. The table has 150,000 to 200,000 clones, roughly four fifths seen once. Sequenced sample: PBMCs. Receptor source: a man younger than 45 in good health and CMV-seronegative. CDR3s include the opening cysteine and the closing phenylalanine or tryptophan. Each record gives: clone size, V gene, J gene, D gene, CDR3 protein, CDR3 DNA. The D gene is left open where the match is weak. Where a row states a size, it is once, few, many or the class of an expanded clone; other rows omit it.

abundance: NA
v_gene: TRBV11-2
j_gene: TRBJ2-5
d_gene: NA
CDR3aa: CASSFARVETQYF
CDR3nt: TGTGCCAGCAGCTTTGCCAGGGTTGAGACCCAGTACTTC

abundance: NA
v_gene: TRBV27
j_gene: TRBJ2-3
d_gene: TRBD1
CDR3aa: CASSLLGQGTATDTQYF
CDR3nt: TGTGCCAGCAGTTTATTGGGACAGGGGACGGCCACAGATACGCAGTATTTT

abundance: few
v_gene: TRBV4-1
j_gene: TRBJ2-1
d_gene: NA
CDR3aa: CASSTSRHNEQFF
CDR3nt: TGCGCCAGCAGCACTAGCAGACACAATGAGCAGTTCTTC

abundance: few
v_gene: TRBV14
j_gene: TRBJ2-1
d_gene: TRBD2
CDR3aa: CASRLTSGRVDEQFF
CDR3nt: TGTGCCAGCAGACTGACTAGCGGGAGGGTCGATGAGCAGTTCTTC

abundance: few
v_gene: TRBV7-9
j_gene: TRBJ2-7
d_gene: NA
CDR3aa: CASSLTVYEQYF
CDR3nt: TGTGCCAGCAGCCTCACGGTGTACGAGCAGTACTTC

abundance: once
v_gene: TRBV5-1
j_gene: TRBJ2-2
d_gene: NA
CDR3aa: CASSFLATGELFF
CDR3nt: TGCGCCAGCAGCTTTTTAGCCACCGGGGAGCTGTTTTTT

abundance: NA
v_gene: TRBV5-4
j_gene: TRBJ1-1
d_gene: NA
CDR3aa: CASSLGGQIEAFF
CDR3nt: TGTGCCAGCAGCTTGGGGGGCCAGATTGAAGCTTTCTTT

abundance: NA
v_gene: TRBV19
j_gene: TRBJ2-7
d_gene: NA
CDR3aa: CASSSGFYEQYF
CDR3nt: TGTGCCAGTAGTTCGGGATTCTACGAGCAGTACTTC

abundance: NA
v_gene: TRBV6-1
j_gene: TRBJ2-1
d_gene: TRBD2
CDR3aa: CAMTSGSSSYNEQFF
CDR3nt: TGTGCCATGACTAGCGGGTCGAGCTCCTACAATGAGCAGTTCTTC

abundance: NA
v_gene: TRBV28
j_gene: TRBJ2-7
d_gene: TRBD2
CDR3aa: CASSLSGSTYEQYF
CDR3nt: TGTGCCAGCAGTTTAAGCGGGAGTACCTACGAGCAGTACTTC

abundance: NA
v_gene: TRBV7-6
j_gene: TRBJ2-1
d_gene: TRBD1
CDR3aa: CASSAQGDREYNEQFF
CDR3nt: TGTGCCAGCAGCGCACAGGGGGACAGGGAATACAATGAGCAGTTCTTC

abundance: NA
v_gene: TRBV5-4
j_gene: TRBJ1-2
d_gene: NA
CDR3aa: CASSGLLGPNYGYTF
CDR3nt: TGTGCCAGCAGCGGACTCCTGGGCCCTAACTATGGCTACACCTTC

abundance: NA
v_gene: TRBV29-1
j_gene: TRBJ2-1
d_gene: TRBD2
CDR3aa: CSVEAGTSYNEQFF
CDR3nt: TGCAGCGTCGAAGCCGGGACTAGTTACAATGAGCAGTTCTTC

abundance: NA
v_gene: TRBV11-2
j_gene: TRBJ2-7
d_gene: TRBD2
CDR3aa: CASSLGTSVAKREQYF
CDR3nt: TGTGCCAGCAGCTTAGGGACTAGCGTAGCAAAACGGGAGCAGTACTTC

abundance: NA
v_gene: TRBV11-2
j_gene: TRBJ2-3
d_gene: TRBD1
CDR3aa: CASSFSWDRAPDTQYF
CDR3nt: TGTGCCAGCAGCTTCTCGTGGGACAGGGCGCCAGATACGCAGTATTTT

abundance: NA
v_gene: TRBV29-1
j_gene: TRBJ2-7
d_gene: TRBD2
CDR3aa: CSVGRMGGAYEQYF
CDR3nt: TGCAGCGTCGGTCGCATGGGGGGGGCCTACGAGCAGTACTTC

abundance: NA
v_gene: TRBV11-2
j_gene: TRBJ2-1
d_gene: NA
CDR3aa: CASSLDGGAGNEQFF
CDR3nt: TGTGCCAGCAGCTTAGATGGGGGGGCAGGTAATGAGCAGTTCTTC

abundance: NA
v_gene: TRBV9
j_gene: TRBJ2-3
d_gene: NA
CDR3aa: CASSVSERGTDTQYF
CDR3nt: TGTGCCAGCAGCGTATCGGAGCGGGGCACAGATACGCAGTATTTT

abundance: few
v_gene: TRBV28
j_gene: TRBJ1-6
d_gene: NA
CDR3aa: CASSPLRAGNSPLHF
CDR3nt: TGTGCCAGCAGCCCCCTCAGGGCTGGCAATTCACCCCTCCACTTT

abundance: NA
v_gene: TRBV2
j_gene: TRBJ2-3
d_gene: NA
CDR3aa: CASSETITDTQYF
CDR3nt: TGTGCCAGCAGTGAAACTATCACAGATACGCAGTATTTT

abundance: NA
v_gene: TRBV2
j_gene: TRBJ1-2
d_gene: TRBD1
CDR3aa: CAKGGRQGIGYTF
CDR3nt: TGTGCCAAAGGCGGGCGACAGGGGATTGGCTACACCTTC

abundance: few
v_gene: TRBV2
j_gene: TRBJ1-1
d_gene: NA
CDR3aa: CASSEARVGRAQGLRNTEAFF
CDR3nt: TGTGCCAGCAGTGAAGCGCGCGTGGGAAGGGCCCAGGGTCTTCGGAACACTGAAGCTTTCTTT

abundance: NA
v_gene: TRBV13
j_gene: TRBJ1-4
d_gene: NA
CDR3aa: CASSSYGTNEKLFF
CDR3nt: TGTGCCAGCTCCTCCTACGGAACTAATGAAAAACTGTTTTTT

abundance: NA
v_gene: TRBV5-6
j_gene: TRBJ2-4
d_gene: NA
CDR3aa: CASSSASGGAITKNIQYF
CDR3nt: TGTGCCAGCAGCTCGGCGAGCGGCGGAGCCATAACCAAAAACATTCAGTACTTC

abundance: NA
v_gene: TRBV14
j_gene: TRBJ1-1
d_gene: NA
CDR3aa: CASSRPGSYEAFF
CDR3nt: TGTGCCAGCAGCCGCCCAGGCAGTTATGAAGCTTTCTTT

abundance: NA
v_gene: TRBV28
j_gene: TRBJ2-3
d_gene: TRBD1
CDR3aa: CASSLGQGLADTQYF
CDR3nt: TGTGCCAGCAGTTTGGGACAGGGGCTAGCAGATACGCAGTATTTT

abundance: few
v_gene: TRBV6-5
j_gene: TRBJ2-7
d_gene: NA
CDR3aa: CASRETGRGYEQYF
CDR3nt: TGTGCCAGCAGGGAGACAGGACGCGGCTACGAGCAGTACTTC

abundance: once
v_gene: TRBV5-1
j_gene: TRBJ2-1
d_gene: TRBD1
CDR3aa: CASSLEGGFYNEQFF
CDR3nt: TGCGCCAGCAGCTTGGAAGGGGGCTTCTACAATGAGCAGTTCTTC

abundance: NA
v_gene: TRBV4-2
j_gene: TRBJ1-3
d_gene: TRBD1
CDR3aa: CASSPQTGGESGNTIYF
CDR3nt: TGTGCCAGCAGCCCTCAGACAGGGGGAGAATCTGGAAACACCATATATTTT

abundance: NA
v_gene: TRBV9
j_gene: TRBJ1-1
d_gene: NA
CDR3aa: CASSPQGQVNTEAFF
CDR3nt: TGTGCCAGCAGCCCCCAGGGTCAGGTGAACACTGAAGCTTTCTTT

abundance: NA
v_gene: TRBV4-2
j_gene: TRBJ1-4
d_gene: NA
CDR3aa: CASSQGQGSQSNEKLFF
CDR3nt: TGTGCCAGCAGCCAAGGGCAGGGATCGCAATCTAATGAAAAACTGTTTTTT

abundance: NA
v_gene: TRBV27
j_gene: TRBJ2-2
d_gene: NA
CDR3aa: CASSSLAVAGELFF
CDR3nt: TGTGCCAGCAGTTCTCTGGCAGTTGCCGGGGAGCTGTTTTTT

abundance: NA
v_gene: TRBV6-1
j_gene: TRBJ1-2
d_gene: TRBD1
CDR3aa: CASSGDRLNYGYTF
CDR3nt: TGTGCCAGCAGTGGGGACAGGCTCAACTATGGCTACACCTTC

abundance: once
v_gene: TRBV9
j_gene: TRBJ1-6
d_gene: NA
CDR3aa: CASSVSGDSYNSPLHF
CDR3nt: TGTGCCAGCAGCGTATCAGGGGATTCCTATAATTCACCCCTCCACTTT

abundance: few
v_gene: TRBV16
j_gene: TRBJ2-7
d_gene: NA
CDR3aa: CASSPKPGITYEQYF
CDR3nt: TGTGCCAGCAGCCCGAAACCCGGGATAACCTACGAGCAGTACTTC

abundance: NA
v_gene: TRBV6-5
j_gene: TRBJ2-5
d_gene: NA
CDR3aa: CASSPQVQETQYF
CDR3nt: TGTGCCAGCAGTCCTCAGGTCCAAGAGACCCAGTACTTC

abundance: NA
v_gene: TRBV5-1
j_gene: TRBJ2-7
d_gene: TRBD1
CDR3aa: CASSLGQGRSYEQYF
CDR3nt: TGCGCCAGCAGCTTGGGACAGGGTCGCTCCTACGAGCAGTACTTC

abundance: few
v_gene: TRBV5-1
j_gene: TRBJ2-1
d_gene: NA
CDR3aa: CASSFGNEQFF
CDR3nt: TGCGCCAGCAGCTTCGGCAATGAGCAGTTCTTC

abundance: NA
v_gene: TRBV9
j_gene: TRBJ1-4
d_gene: TRBD1
CDR3aa: CASSVETGGRYLSTNEKLFF
CDR3nt: TGTGCCAGCAGCGTAGAGACAGGGGGCCGCTATCTTTCAACTAATGAAAAACTGTTTTTT

abundance: NA
v_gene: TRBV5-1
j_gene: TRBJ2-7
d_gene: TRBD1
CDR3aa: CASSLAVGQGTYEQYF
CDR3nt: TGCGCCAGCAGCTTGGCCGTGGGACAGGGGACCTACGAGCAGTACTTC

abundance: once
v_gene: TRBV10-2
j_gene: TRBJ1-1
d_gene: NA
CDR3aa: CASNSWGDTEAFF
CDR3nt: TGCGCCAGCAATTCATGGGGGGACACTGAAGCTTTCTTT

abundance: NA
v_gene: TRBV19
j_gene: TRBJ1-1
d_gene: NA
CDR3aa: CASSRRVMDTEAFF
CDR3nt: TGTGCCAGTAGTAGGAGGGTGATGGACACTGAAGCTTTCTTT

abundance: NA
v_gene: TRBV7-2
j_gene: TRBJ1-5
d_gene: NA
CDR3aa: CASSSGAGPNQPQHF
CDR3nt: TGTGCCAGCAGCTCCGGTGCAGGCCCGAATCAGCCCCAGCATTTT

abundance: NA
v_gene: TRBV1
j_gene: TRBJ2-7
d_gene: NA
CDR3aa: CTSSQEMRLVVEGGSAYEQYF
CDR3nt: TGCACCAGCAGCCAAGAGATGAGGTTGGTGGTGGAGGGAGGATCCGCCTACGAGCAGTACTTC

abundance: few
v_gene: TRBV5-4
j_gene: TRBJ2-5
d_gene: TRBD2
CDR3aa: CASSSMVAGGGETQYF
CDR3nt: TGTGCCAGCAGCTCCATGGTGGCGGGAGGGGGGGAGACCCAGTACTTC

abundance: NA
v_gene: TRBV27
j_gene: TRBJ2-1
d_gene: NA
CDR3aa: CASRRAGWDEQFF
CDR3nt: TGTGCCAGCAGGCGGGCCGGGTGGGATGAGCAGTTCTTC

abundance: NA
v_gene: TRBV5-4
j_gene: TRBJ1-2
d_gene: TRBD1
CDR3aa: CASSLGGADRGYGYTF
CDR3nt: TGTGCCAGCAGCTTGGGGGGGGCGGACAGGGGCTATGGCTACACCTTC

abundance: NA
v_gene: TRBV28
j_gene: TRBJ1-1
d_gene: NA
CDR3aa: CASSLSGGSRRAFF
CDR3nt: TGTGCCAGCAGTTTGTCTGGGGGCTCCCGGCGAGCTTTCTTT

abundance: NA
v_gene: TRBV19
j_gene: TRBJ2-7
d_gene: NA
CDR3aa: CASSIAGVLYEQYF
CDR3nt: TGTGCCAGTAGTATAGCGGGAGTCCTGTACGAGCAGTACTTC

abundance: NA
v_gene: TRBV5-1
j_gene: TRBJ1-4
d_gene: NA
CDR3aa: CASSLERGGEKLFF
CDR3nt: TGCGCCAGCAGCTTGGAAAGGGGAGGAGAAAAACTGTTTTTT

abundance: NA
v_gene: TRBV6-1
j_gene: TRBJ1-5
d_gene: NA
CDR3aa: CASSESGGYQPQHF
CDR3nt: TGTGCCAGCAGTGAGTCGGGAGGCTACCAGCCCCAGCATTTT

abundance: NA
v_gene: TRBV6-5
j_gene: TRBJ2-3
d_gene: NA
CDR3aa: CASSYSGGTQYF
CDR3nt: TGTGCCAGCAGTTACTCGGGGGGTACGCAGTATTTT